Following are 9 T cell receptor beta chains from one sample sequenced in a study of blood T cells in healthy people across ages. Through a sample-barcoded 5' primer and a J-beta primer mix, a second PCR was run for roughly 6 to 12 cycles. In TCRdb, the 5' RACE reads were re-called with MiXCR into one record per CDR3 protein. Among around 1,500,000 distinct CDR3 sequences listed, approximately 40% were seen once. Sequenced: blood. The origin of the receptors is a woman aged 18-29 years in good health.

The chain couples TRBV5-5 to TRBJ1-2; D is unclear. This CDR3 spans 16 amino acids. The germline CDR1 and CDR2 sequences are SGHKS and YYEKEE (reference sequence). Trimming took off 4 bases at V and 3 bases at J, with 19 bases between the two ends. The CDR3 DNA reads TGTGCCAGCAGCCTGAAATTGGAGCCCCGGCACTATGGCTACACCTTC. Its translation is CASSLKLEPRHYGYTF.

This chain links TRBV12-3 or TRBV12-4 with TRBJ2-7, with 9 bases aligning to TRBD1. The CDR3 spans 15 residues. The junction had 3 bases not matched to a gene; V was cut back by 0 bases and J by 3 bases. CDR3 sequence reads: CASSLAGTGNYEQYF. The DNA of the CDR3 is TGTGCCAGCAGTTTAGCCGGGACAGGGAACTACGAGCAGTACTTC.

V and J are TRBV7-2 and TRBJ2-5; 8 bases fit TRBD2. The CDR3 has 17 residues. V shed 5 bases and J 1 base; nucleotides not matched to a gene: 12. Per the germline V gene, CDR1 is SGHTA and CDR2 is FQGNSA. The CDR3 DNA sequence: TGTGCCAGCAGCCCCCCTCCCCGGACTAGCAGCCAAGAGACCCAGTACTTC. Protein product: CASSPPPRTSSQETQYF.

This clonotype was seen only once. The rearrangement uses TRBV16 and TRBJ1-5; D unresolved. The germline gives CDR1 KGHSY, CDR2 FQNENV. The CDR3 is made up of 15 amino acids. The V and J ends lost 3 bases and 7 bases respectively, with 16 bases between them. CDR3 bases: TGTGCCAGCAGCCAGGAAGGAACTATCGGCCAGCCCCAGCATTTT. It translates to CASSQEGTIGQPQHF.

In DNA form, the CDR3 reads TGCGCCAGCAGCCCTCGGACTAGCGGGGGGCCAAGCAATGAGCAGTTCTTC. It codes for CASSPRTSGGPSNEQFF. This chain uses TRBV4-1 with TRBJ2-1, with 14 positions matching TRBD2. The ends lost 4 bases at V and 6 bases at J; junction bases unmatched: 8. This CDR3 has 17 residues. Germline V lookup: CDR1 MGHRA, CDR2 YSYEKL.

V gene TRBV9 combines with J gene TRBJ2-5; TRBD2 matches at 7 bases. Germline CDR1 reads SGDLS; CDR2 reads YYNGEE. The CDR3 loop spans 16 amino acids. V shed 0 bases, J shed 1 base, and the junction held 6 bases outside the gene matches. The CDR3 DNA follows: TGTGCCAGCAGCGTAGCGGCTAGCGGTTCCCAAGAGACCCAGTACTTC. Translated, it gives CASSVAASGSQETQYF. Looking up the rest from reference TRBV9 and TRBJ2-5 gives the full variable domain: DSGVTQTPKHLITATGQRVTLRCSPRSGDLSVYWYQQSLDQGLQFLIQYYNGEERAKGNILERFSAQQFPDLHSELNLSSLELGDSALYFCASSVAASGSQETQYFGPGTRLLVL.

J is TRBJ1-2 and V is TRBV11-2; TRBD1 aligns across 7 bases. The trim removed 4 bases at V and 5 bases at J, leaving 7 bases unmatched. CDR3 length: 14 residues. The V gene's germline CDR1 is SGHAT and CDR2 FQNNGV. Here the CDR3 DNA reads TGTGCCAGCAGCTCCACAGGGGTTCGTTATGGCTACACCTTC. Translation gives CASSSTGVRYGYTF.

This chain links TRBV11-2 with TRBJ2-7, with D possibly being TRBD2 (6 bases). V was cut by 5 bases and J by 1 base, with 18 bases left in between. The CDR3 loop spans 16 amino acids. From germline, CDR1 is SGHAT and CDR2 FQNNGV. CDR3 region: CASSHSAGTDSYEQYF. CDR3 in DNA: TGTGCCAGCAGCCATTCAGCGGGCACGGATTCCTACGAGCAGTACTTC.

CDR3 bases: TGTGCCAGCACCCCCGGCACCCCTGGCCGCACTGAAGCTTTCTTT. The encoded protein is CASTPGTPGRTEAFF. The rearrangement joins TRBV12-3 or TRBV12-4 to TRBJ1-1; D remains unclear. The CDR3 totals 15 residues. Trimming removed 7 bases from V and 4 bases from J, with 19 bases in between.